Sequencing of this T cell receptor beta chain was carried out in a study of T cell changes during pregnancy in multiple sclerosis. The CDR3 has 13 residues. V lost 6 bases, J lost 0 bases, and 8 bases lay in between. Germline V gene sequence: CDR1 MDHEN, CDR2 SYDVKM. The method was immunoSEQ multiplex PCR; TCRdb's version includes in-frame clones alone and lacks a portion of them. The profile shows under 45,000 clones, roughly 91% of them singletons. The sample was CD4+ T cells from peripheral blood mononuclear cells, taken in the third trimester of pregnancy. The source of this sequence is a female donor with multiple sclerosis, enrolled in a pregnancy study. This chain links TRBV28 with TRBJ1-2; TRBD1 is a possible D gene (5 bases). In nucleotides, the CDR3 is TGTGCCAGCAGGGCGACAGCTAACTATGGCTACACCTTC. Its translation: CASRATANYGYTF.